This entry lists 20 T cell receptor beta chains sequenced from one sample in a study of Graves' ophthalmopathy and Graves' hyperthyroidism. The TCR beta CDR3 regions underwent amplification from RNA transcripts. In the first round, RT-PCR was carried out with HTBI primers, and a multiplex PCR formed the second round. TCRdb reprocessed the multiplex PCR reads via MiXCR and lists one record per CDR3 protein. The table has 900,000 to 1,200,000 distinct CDR3 sequences, approximately 35% seen once; the top ten hold roughly 11%. Sequenced: peripheral blood or thyroid tissue (not recorded which). Every receptor here comes from an adult man with Graves' hyperthyroidism.

The genes are TRBV9 and TRBJ1-6; D is unclear. V dropped 2 bases and J dropped 8 bases, with 14 bases sitting between them. CDR1 SGDLS and CDR2 YYNGEE come from the germline V gene. The CDR3 length is 15 residues. Here the CDR3 reads CASSVSLGNDSPLHF. CDR3 coding DNA: TGTGCCAGCAGCGTCAGCTTGGGGAATGATTCACCCCTCCACTTT.

In regard to this clonotype: Its ends do not fully match the called genes, so a read error is possible. The chain links TRBV5-5 to TRBJ1-5, with 8 nucleotides matching TRBD1. Germline V gene data show CDR1 as SGHKS and CDR2 as YYEKEE (reference sequence). The CDR3 spans 14 residues. CDR3 nucleotide sequence: TGTGGCAGCAGCTTGACAGGGGCTAATCAGCCCCAGCATTTT. Its protein product is CGSSLTGANQPQHF. The complete variable domain, with remaining parts taken from reference TRBV5-5 and TRBJ1-5, reads DAGVTQSPTHLIKTRGQQVTLRCSPISGHKSVSWYQQVLGQGPQFIFQYYEKEERGRGNFPDRFSARQFPNYSSELNVNALLLGDSALYLCGSSLTGANQPQHFGDGTRLSIL.

This clonotype has a count of ten or more. The rearrangement uses TRBV6-5 and TRBJ1-1; D is undetermined. Germline assignment: CDR1 MNHEY and CDR2 SVGAGI. This CDR3 has 14 amino acids. V lost 6 bases to trimming and J lost 0 bases, with 11 bases between them. The CDR3 DNA follows: TGTGCCAGCAGGGTAGAGGGTTTGAACACTGAAGCTTTCTTT. This gives the protein CASRVEGLNTEAFF.

Ten or more counts support this clonotype. The chain recombines TRBV2 with TRBJ2-5, with TRBD2 matching 8 bases. The CDR3 extends over 14 amino acids. Germline V lookup: CDR1 SNHLY, CDR2 FYNNEI. The junction had 6 bases not matched to a gene; V was cut back by 4 bases and J by 5 bases. CDR3 in amino acids: CASSAGRAGETQYF. In nucleotides, the CDR3 is TGTGCCAGCAGTGCCGGGAGGGCCGGTGAGACCCAGTACTTC.

This clonotype appeared many times. V is TRBV4-3 and J is TRBJ2-6; D gene unclear. Trimming shortened V by 0 bases and J by 0 bases, and 6 bases separated the two germline ends. Germline V gene sequence: CDR1 LGHNA, CDR2 YSLEER. The CDR3 is 16 residues long. The DNA of the CDR3 is TGCGCCAGCAGCCAAGATCAGAGCTCTGGGGCCAACGTCCTGACTTTC. Its protein product is CASSQDQSSGANVLTF.

This clonotype came up a few times. The chain is built from TRBV5-8 and TRBJ1-5; D not certain. The V gene's germline CDR1 is SGHTS and CDR2 YDEGEE. This CDR3 contains 15 residues. Trimming removed 4 bases from V and 1 base from J, with 12 bases in between. The DNA of the CDR3 is TGTGCCAGCAGCCGATCTGACAAGAGCAATCAGCCCCAGCATTTT. Its protein product is CASSRSDKSNQPQHF.

This clonotype showed up many times. The genes are TRBV5-1 and TRBJ2-7; D might be TRBD2 (6 bases). Per germline, CDR1 SGHRS and CDR2 YFSETQ. The CDR3 contains 13 residues. V lost 7 bases and J 2 bases, leaving 13 bases between the germline ends. The CDR3 DNA reads as TGCGCCAGCGGAACCGGGGGAGCCTACGAGCAGTACTTC. It yields the protein CASGTGGAYEQYF.

The CDR3 spells CASSETGSLHF. In DNA, the CDR3 is TGTGCCAGCAGTGAGACGGGGTCCCTCCACTTT. This sequence joins TRBV2 and TRBJ1-6; no clear D gene. CDR1 and CDR2 from the germline V gene are SNHLY and FYNNEI. This CDR3 region has 11 residues. V lost 3 bases, J lost 14 bases, and 8 bases lay in between.

The sample holds many counts of this clonotype. The rearrangement uses TRBV7-8 and TRBJ1-5, with 7 positions matching TRBD1. The CDR3 is 15 residues long. Germline loops: CDR1 SGHVS, CDR2 FQNEAQ. The J segment lost 5 bases and the V segment lost 1 base, leaving 5 bases of the junction unmatched. The DNA of the CDR3 is TGTGCCAGCAGCTTAGTTGCCAGGGGGGATCAGCCCCAGCATTTT. Its translation is CASSLVARGDQPQHF.

This clonotype was seen once. V usage is TRBV11-2 and J usage is TRBJ2-7, with a possible D match to TRBD1 (6 bases). CDR1 SGHAT and CDR2 FQNNGV come from the germline V gene. The germline V and J ends were trimmed by 3 bases and 4 bases, with 16 bases remaining between them. The CDR3 is 15 residues long. CDR3: CASSFPRGLAYEQYF. The DNA for the CDR3 is TGTGCCAGCAGCTTCCCCAGGGGTTTGGCTTACGAGCAGTACTTC.

About this clonotype: One junction end does not reproduce the germline sequence, and a read error may be involved. This chain uses TRBV18 with TRBJ2-2; D gene uncertain. CDR1 and CDR2 from the germline V gene are KGHSH and LQKENI. CDR3 length equals 14 residues. CDR3 nucleotide sequence: TGTGCCAACTCACCACCAACGAACACCGGGGAGCTGTTTTTT. Translated, it gives CANSPPTNTGELFF.

The rearrangement uses TRBV11-3 and TRBJ1-6; 7 bases are a match to TRBD1. V was clipped by 8 bases and J by 7 bases; unmatched bases: 8. This CDR3 comprises 14 residues. In germline, CDR1 is SGHNT, CDR2 YENEEA. The DNA for the CDR3 is TGTGCCAGCTTTCTAGGGACAGACAATTCACCCCTCCACTTT. Protein: CASFLGTDNSPLHF.

The chain links TRBV7-8 to TRBJ2-7; D unclear. CDR1 is SGHVS, CDR2 FQNEAQ, per germline. This CDR3 is 14 amino acids long. V dropped 2 bases and J dropped 7 bases, with 15 bases sitting between them. The CDR3: CASSLRAVGSEQYF. The CDR3 DNA sequence: TGTGCCAGCAGCTTACGGGCGGTGGGGTCAGAGCAGTACTTC.

This clonotype has at least ten counts. This chain connects TRBV5-1 to TRBJ2-7; D gene unclear. This CDR3 spans 15 amino acids. V was pared by 0 bases and J by 5 bases, with 15 bases between. The V gene's germline CDR1 is SGHRS and CDR2 YFSETQ. CDR3 protein: CASSLVRAQFDEQYF. DNA for the CDR3: TGCGCCAGCAGCTTGGTACGGGCCCAGTTCGACGAGCAGTACTTC.

Only a few counts were recorded for this clonotype. The chain joins TRBV5-5 to TRBJ2-5; 14 bases align to TRBD2. J gave up 9 bases and V 4 bases, and 5 bases lay outside the gene matches. Germline lookup yields CDR1 SGHKS and CDR2 YYEKEE (reference sequence). The CDR3 runs 14 residues. CDR3 region: CASSPGLAGGAQYF. CDR3 in DNA: TGTGCCAGCAGCCCCGGACTAGCGGGAGGTGCCCAGTACTTC.

This clonotype has ten or more counts. The chain joins TRBV7-9 to TRBJ2-7; 9 bases map to TRBD1. CDR1 is SEHNR and CDR2 is FQNEAQ in the germline V gene (reference sequence). V shed 10 bases, J shed 4 bases, and the junction held 11 bases outside the gene matches. The CDR3 totals 14 residues. This CDR3 is CATDGGDRVYEQYF. DNA of the CDR3: TGTGCCACCGACGGAGGGGACAGGGTATACGAGCAGTACTTC.

For this clonotype: The junction departs from germline at one end; a sequencing error may be responsible. This chain connects TRBV7-2 to TRBJ2-7, with D perhaps given as TRBD1 or TRBD2 (5 bases each). This CDR3 is built from 13 residues. Germline CDR1 is SGHTA and CDR2 is FQGNSA. DNA of the CDR3: TGTGCCAGCAGCCCTGGGACCGCCGGGGAGCTGTACTTC. Translation gives CASSPGTAGELYF.

To note about this clonotype: Since a much larger clone is just one base distant, this may be a read error. The chain uses TRBV20-1 and TRBJ1-1; perhaps TRBD1 as D (5 bases). The CDR3 has 13 residues. Trimming left V 1 base short and J 5 bases short, with 11 bases between. Germline-derived CDR1 and CDR2 are DFQATT and SNEGSKA (reference sequence). CDR3 sequence: CSARAGRFTEAFF. CDR3 nucleotide sequence: TGCAGTGCTAGAGCAGGGCGGTTTACTGAAGCTTTCTTT.

This clonotype was seen at least ten times. This chain links TRBV29-1 with TRBJ1-1; tentative D call: TRBD1 (5 bases). Germline-derived CDR1 and CDR2 are SQVTM and ANQGSEA. Trimming removed 7 bases at V and 2 bases at J, with 8 bases between. The CDR3 totals 11 residues. CDR3 in amino acids: CSATVNTEAFF. CDR3 coding DNA: TGCAGCGCGACAGTTAACACTGAAGCTTTCTTT.

This clonotype was recorded many times. The V gene is TRBV5-6, the J gene TRBJ1-2, with a tentative D call TRBD1 (6 bases). There are 13 residues in the CDR3. Germline-derived CDR1 and CDR2 are SGHDT and YYEEEE. V was trimmed by 1 base and J by 6 bases, leaving 10 bases between them. The DNA for the CDR3 is TGTGCCAGCAGCTTGTCAGGGGAGCATGGCTACACCTTC. It yields the protein CASSLSGEHGYTF.